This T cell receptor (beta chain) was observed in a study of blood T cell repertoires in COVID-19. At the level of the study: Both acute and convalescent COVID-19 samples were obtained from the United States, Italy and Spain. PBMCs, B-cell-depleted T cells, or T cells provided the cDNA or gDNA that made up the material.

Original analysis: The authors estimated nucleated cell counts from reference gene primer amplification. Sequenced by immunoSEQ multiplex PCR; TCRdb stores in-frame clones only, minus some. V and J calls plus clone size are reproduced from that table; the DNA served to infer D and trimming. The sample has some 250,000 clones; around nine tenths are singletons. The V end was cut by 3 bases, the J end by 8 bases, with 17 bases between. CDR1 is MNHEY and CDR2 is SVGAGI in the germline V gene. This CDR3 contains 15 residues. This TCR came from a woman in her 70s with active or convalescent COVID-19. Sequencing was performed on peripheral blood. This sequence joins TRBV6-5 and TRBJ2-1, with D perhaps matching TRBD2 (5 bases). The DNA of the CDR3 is TGTGCCAGCAGTTATGAGAGGGTGGCGGCTTATGAGCAGTTCTTC. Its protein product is CASSYERVAAYEQFF.